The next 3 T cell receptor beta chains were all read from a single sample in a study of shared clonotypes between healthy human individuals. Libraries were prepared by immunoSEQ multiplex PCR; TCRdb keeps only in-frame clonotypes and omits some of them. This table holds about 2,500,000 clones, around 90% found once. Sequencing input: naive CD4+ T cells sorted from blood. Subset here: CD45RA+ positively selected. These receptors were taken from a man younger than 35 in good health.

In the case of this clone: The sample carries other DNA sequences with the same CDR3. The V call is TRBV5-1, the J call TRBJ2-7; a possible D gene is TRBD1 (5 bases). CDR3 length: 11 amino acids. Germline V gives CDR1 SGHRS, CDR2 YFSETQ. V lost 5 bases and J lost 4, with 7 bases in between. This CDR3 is CASSPGYEQYF. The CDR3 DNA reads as TGCGCCAGCAGTCCAGGGTACGAGCAGTACTTC.

CDR3 sequence (DNA): TGTGCCAGCAGTGGGCTAGCTGACGAGCAGTACTTC. It encodes CASSGLADEQYF. The rearrangement links TRBV2 to TRBJ2-7; TRBD2 might be the D (5 bases). This CDR3 region has 12 residues. Trimming stripped 4 bases from V and 5 bases from J, with 9 bases between. Germline V gene sequence: CDR1 SNHLY, CDR2 FYNNEI.

The CDR3 is CASSESGGQLYNSPLHF. In nucleotides, the CDR3 is TGTGCCAGCAGTGAATCAGGGGGACAGTTGTATAATTCACCCCTCCACTTT. This chain uses TRBV25-1 with TRBJ1-6; 7 bases are shared with TRBD1. This CDR3 region has 17 residues. Germline CDR1 reads MGHDK; CDR2 reads SYGVNS. Unmatched junction bases numbered 7, after V lost 1 base and J lost 4 bases.